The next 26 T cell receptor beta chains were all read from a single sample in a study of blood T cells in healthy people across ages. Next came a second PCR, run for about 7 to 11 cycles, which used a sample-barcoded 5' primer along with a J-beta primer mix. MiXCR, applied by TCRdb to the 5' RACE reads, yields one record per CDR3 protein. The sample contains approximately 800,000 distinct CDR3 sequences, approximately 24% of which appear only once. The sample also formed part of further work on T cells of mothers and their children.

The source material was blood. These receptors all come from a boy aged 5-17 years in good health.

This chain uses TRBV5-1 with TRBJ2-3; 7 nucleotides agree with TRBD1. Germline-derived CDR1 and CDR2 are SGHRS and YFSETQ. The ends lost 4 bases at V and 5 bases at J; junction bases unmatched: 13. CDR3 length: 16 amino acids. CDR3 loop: CASSPRQGTSGDTQYF. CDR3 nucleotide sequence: TGCGCCAGCAGCCCCAGACAGGGTACCTCAGGAGATACGCAGTATTTT.

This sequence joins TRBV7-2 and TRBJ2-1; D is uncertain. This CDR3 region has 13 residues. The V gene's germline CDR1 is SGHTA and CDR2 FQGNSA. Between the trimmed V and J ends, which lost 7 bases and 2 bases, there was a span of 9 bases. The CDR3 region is CASTAATYNEQFF. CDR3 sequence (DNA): TGTGCCAGCACCGCAGCCACCTACAATGAGCAGTTCTTC.

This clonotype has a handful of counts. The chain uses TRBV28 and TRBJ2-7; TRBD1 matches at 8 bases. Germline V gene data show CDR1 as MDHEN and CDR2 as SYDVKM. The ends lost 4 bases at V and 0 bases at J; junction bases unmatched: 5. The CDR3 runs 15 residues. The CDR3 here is CASSSGQGISYEQYF. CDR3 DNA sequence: TGTGCCAGCAGTTCCGGACAGGGTATCTCCTACGAGCAGTACTTC.

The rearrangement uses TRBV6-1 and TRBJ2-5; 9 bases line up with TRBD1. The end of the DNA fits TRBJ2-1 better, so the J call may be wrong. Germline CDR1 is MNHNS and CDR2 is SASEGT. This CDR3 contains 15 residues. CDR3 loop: CASSAGTGTYNEQFF. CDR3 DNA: TGTGCCAGCAGTGCGGGGACAGGGACCTACAATGAGCAGTTCTTC.

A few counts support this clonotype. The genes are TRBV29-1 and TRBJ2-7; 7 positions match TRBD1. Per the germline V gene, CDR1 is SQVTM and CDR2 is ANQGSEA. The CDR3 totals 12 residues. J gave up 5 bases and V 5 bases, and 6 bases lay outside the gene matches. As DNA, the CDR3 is TGCAGCGTTAGACAGGGAAGCCACGAGCAGTACTTC. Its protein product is CSVRQGSHEQYF.

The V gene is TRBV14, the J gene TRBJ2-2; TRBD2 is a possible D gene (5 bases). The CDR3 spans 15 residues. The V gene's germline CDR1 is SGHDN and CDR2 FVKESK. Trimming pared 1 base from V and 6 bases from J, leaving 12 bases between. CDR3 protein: CASSQAGSSAGELFF. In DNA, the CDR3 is TGTGCCAGCAGCCAAGCGGGATCAAGTGCCGGGGAGCTGTTTTTT.

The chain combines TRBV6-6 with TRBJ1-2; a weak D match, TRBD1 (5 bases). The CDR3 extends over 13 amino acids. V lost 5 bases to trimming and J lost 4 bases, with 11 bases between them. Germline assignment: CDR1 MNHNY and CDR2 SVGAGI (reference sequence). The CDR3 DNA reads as TGTGCCAGCAGTAACGGGGCCGCCTATGGCTACACCTTC. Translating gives CASSNGAAYGYTF.

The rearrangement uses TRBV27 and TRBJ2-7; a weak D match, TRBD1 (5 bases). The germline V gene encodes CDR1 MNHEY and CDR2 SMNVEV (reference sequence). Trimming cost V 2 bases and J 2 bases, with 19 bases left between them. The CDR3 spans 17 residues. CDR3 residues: CASSLPGPGSAAYEQYF. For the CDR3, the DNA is TGTGCCAGCAGTTTACCTGGTCCAGGGTCCGCTGCCTACGAGCAGTACTTC.

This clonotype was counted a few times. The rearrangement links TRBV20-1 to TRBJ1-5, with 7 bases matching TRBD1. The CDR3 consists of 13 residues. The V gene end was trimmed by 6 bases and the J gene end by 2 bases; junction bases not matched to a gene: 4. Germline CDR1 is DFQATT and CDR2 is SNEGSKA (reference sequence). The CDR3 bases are TGCAGTGCCAGACAGGGCGGCAATCAGCCCCAGCATTTT. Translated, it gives CSARQGGNQPQHF.

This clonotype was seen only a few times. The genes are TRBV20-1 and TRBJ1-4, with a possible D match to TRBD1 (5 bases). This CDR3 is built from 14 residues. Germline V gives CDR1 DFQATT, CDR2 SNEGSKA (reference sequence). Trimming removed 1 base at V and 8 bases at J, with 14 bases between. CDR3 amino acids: CSARGYGGGEKLFF. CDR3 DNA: TGCAGTGCTAGAGGGTATGGGGGAGGGGAAAAACTGTTTTTT.

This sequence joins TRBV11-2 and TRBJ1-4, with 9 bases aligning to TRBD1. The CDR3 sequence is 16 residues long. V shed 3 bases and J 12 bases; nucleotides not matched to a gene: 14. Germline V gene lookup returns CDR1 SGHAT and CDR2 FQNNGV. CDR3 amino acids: CASSFRRRDREEELFF. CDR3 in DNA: TGTGCCAGCAGCTTCAGGAGAAGGGACAGGGAGGAAGAACTGTTTTTT.

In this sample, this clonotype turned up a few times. Written as DNA, the CDR3 is TGTGCCAGCAGCTTAGGAGACTCAACTAATGAAAAACTGTTTTTT. Its translation is CASSLGDSTNEKLFF. V usage is TRBV7-9 and J usage is TRBJ1-4; no clear D. Germline loops: CDR1 SEHNR, CDR2 FQNEAQ (reference sequence). Trimming stripped 1 base from V and 0 bases from J, with 6 bases between. The CDR3 sequence is 15 residues long.

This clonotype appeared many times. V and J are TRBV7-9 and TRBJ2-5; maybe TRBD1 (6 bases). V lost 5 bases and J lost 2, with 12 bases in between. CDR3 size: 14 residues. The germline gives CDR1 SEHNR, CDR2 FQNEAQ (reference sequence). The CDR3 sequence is CASSLGHGQETQYF. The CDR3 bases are TGTGCCAGCAGCCTGGGACACGGACAAGAGACCCAGTACTTC. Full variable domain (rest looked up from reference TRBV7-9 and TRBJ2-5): DTGVSQNPRHKITKRGQNVTFRCDPISEHNRLYWYRQTLGQGPEFLTYFQNEAQLEKSRLLSDRFSAERPKGSFSTLEIQRTEQGDSAMYLCASSLGHGQETQYFGPGTRLLVL.

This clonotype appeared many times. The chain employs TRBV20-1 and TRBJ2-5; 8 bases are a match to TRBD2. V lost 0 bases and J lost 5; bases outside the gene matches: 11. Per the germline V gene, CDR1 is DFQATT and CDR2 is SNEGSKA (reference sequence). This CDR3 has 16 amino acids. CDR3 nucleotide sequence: TGCAGTGCTAGAGATCATGACGGGGGGGCAGGGGAGACCCAGTACTTC. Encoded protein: CSARDHDGGAGETQYF.

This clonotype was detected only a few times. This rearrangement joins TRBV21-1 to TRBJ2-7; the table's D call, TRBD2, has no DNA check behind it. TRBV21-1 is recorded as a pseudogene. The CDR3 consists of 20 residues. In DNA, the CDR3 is TGTGCCAGCAGCAAAATGAGGGCCTCCCGGTCGGGACAGGCCTCCTACGAGCAGTACTTC. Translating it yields CASSKMRASRSGQASYEQYF.

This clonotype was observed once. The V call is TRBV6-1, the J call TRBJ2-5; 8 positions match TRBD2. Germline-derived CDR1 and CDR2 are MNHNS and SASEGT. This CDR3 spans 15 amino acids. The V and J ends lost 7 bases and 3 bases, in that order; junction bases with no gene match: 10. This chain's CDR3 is CASTWTATSEETQYF. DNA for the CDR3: TGTGCCAGCACCTGGACTGCGACTAGCGAAGAGACCCAGTACTTC.

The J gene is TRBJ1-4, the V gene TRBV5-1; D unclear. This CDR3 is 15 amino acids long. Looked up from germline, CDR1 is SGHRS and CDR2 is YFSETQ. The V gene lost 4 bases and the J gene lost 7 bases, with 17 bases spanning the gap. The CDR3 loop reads CASSPARVTREKLFF. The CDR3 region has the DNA TGCGCCAGCAGCCCAGCTAGGGTAACTCGTGAAAAACTGTTTTTT.

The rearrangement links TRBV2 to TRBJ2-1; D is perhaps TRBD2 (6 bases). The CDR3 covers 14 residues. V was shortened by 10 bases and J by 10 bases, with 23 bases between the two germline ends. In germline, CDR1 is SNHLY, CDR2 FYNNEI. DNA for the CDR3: TGTGCCACGAACGCCGGGACTTACCTTCGGGAGCAGTTCTTC. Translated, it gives CATNAGTYLREQFF.

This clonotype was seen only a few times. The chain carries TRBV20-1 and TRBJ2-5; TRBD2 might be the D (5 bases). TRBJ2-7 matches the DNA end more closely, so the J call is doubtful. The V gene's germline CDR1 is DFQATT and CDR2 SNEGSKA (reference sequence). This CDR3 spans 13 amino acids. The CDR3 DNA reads TGCAGTGCTGGAAGGACTGGTTCGGACGAGCAGTACTTC. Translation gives CSAGRTGSDEQYF.

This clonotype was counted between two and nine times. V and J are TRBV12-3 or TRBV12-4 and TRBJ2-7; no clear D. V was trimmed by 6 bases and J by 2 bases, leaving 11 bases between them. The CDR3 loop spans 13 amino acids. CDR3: CASSLDLAYEQYF. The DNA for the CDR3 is TGTGCCAGCAGCCTAGATTTGGCCTACGAGCAGTACTTC.

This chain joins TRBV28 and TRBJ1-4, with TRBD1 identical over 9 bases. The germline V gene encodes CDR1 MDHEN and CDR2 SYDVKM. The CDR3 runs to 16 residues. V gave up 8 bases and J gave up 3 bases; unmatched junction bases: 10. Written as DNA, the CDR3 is TGTGCCAGCTCCCCGGGGACAGGGTCCGCTAATGAAAAACTGTTTTTT. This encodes CASSPGTGSANEKLFF.

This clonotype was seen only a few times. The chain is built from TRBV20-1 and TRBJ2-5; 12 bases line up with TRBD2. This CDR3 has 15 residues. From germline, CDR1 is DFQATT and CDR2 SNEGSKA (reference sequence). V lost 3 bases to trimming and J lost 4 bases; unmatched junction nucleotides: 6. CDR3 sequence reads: CSARKTSGGGETQYF. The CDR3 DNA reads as TGCAGTGCTAGGAAGACTAGCGGGGGTGGAGAGACCCAGTACTTC.

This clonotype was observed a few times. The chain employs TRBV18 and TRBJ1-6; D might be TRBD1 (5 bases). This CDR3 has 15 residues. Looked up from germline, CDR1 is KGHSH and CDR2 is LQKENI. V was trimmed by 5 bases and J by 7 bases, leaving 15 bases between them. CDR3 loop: CASSANTGTNSPLHF. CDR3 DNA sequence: TGTGCCAGCTCAGCGAATACGGGGACGAATTCACCCCTCCACTTT.

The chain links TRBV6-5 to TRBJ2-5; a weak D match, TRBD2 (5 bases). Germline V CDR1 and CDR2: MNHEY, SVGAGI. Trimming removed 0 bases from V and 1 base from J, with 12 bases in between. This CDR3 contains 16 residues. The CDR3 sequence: CASSYSMAGTQETQYF. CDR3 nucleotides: TGTGCCAGCAGTTACTCCATGGCGGGCACCCAAGAGACCCAGTACTTC.

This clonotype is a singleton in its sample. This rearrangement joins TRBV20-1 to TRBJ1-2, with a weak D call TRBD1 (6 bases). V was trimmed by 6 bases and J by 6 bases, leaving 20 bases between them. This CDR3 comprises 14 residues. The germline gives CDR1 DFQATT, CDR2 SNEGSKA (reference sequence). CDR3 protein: CSANDPGHPDGYTF. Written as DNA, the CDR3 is TGCAGTGCCAATGATCCGGGACACCCGGATGGCTACACCTTC.

CDR3 bases: TGTGCCAGCAGCAATCTAGCGGGGGGGTACAATGAGCAGTTCTTC. This sequence encodes CASSNLAGGYNEQFF. The V and J genes are TRBV12-3 or TRBV12-4 and TRBJ2-1; 12 bases align to TRBD2. The CDR3 is 15 residues long. The trim removed 6 bases at V and 4 bases at J, leaving 4 bases unmatched.